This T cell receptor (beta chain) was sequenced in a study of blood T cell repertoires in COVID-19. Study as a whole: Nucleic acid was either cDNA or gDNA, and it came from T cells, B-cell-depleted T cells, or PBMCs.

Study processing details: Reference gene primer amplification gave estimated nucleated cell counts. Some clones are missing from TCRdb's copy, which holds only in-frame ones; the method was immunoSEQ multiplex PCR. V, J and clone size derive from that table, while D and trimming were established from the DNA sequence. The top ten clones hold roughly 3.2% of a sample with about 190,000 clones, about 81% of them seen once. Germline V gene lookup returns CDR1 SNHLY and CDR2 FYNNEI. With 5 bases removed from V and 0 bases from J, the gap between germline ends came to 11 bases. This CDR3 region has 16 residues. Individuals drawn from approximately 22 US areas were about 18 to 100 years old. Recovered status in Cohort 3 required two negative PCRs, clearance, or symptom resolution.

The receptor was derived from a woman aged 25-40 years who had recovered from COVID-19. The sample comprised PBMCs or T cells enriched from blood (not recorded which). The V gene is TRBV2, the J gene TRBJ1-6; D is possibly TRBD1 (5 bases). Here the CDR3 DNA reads TGTGCCAGCAGTTTCGACAGCAGCTCCTATAATTCACCCCTCCACTTT. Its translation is CASSFDSSSYNSPLHF. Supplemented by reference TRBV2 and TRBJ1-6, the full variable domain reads EPEVTQTPSHQVTQMGQEVILRCVPISNHLYFYWYRQILGQKVEFLVSFYNNEISEKSEIFDDQFSVERPDGSNFTLKIRSTKLEDSAMYFCASSFDSSSYNSPLHFGNGTRLTVT.